Each of the 8 T cell receptor beta chains below was sequenced from the same sample in a study of OX40 agonist ivuxolimab in advanced cancers. The table came from immunoSEQ multiplex PCR; TCRdb's copy has only in-frame clones and leaves some out. The sample yields 70,000 or so clones, around 87% seen once. This specimen consisted of CD4+ or CD8+ T cells sorted from blood, obtained in a trial of the OX40 agonist ivuxolimab. The source of these receptors is an adult with an advanced solid tumor such as melanoma, head and neck, liver or kidney cancer.

In this sample, this clone turned up once. The chain carries TRBV11-2 and TRBJ2-5, with D perhaps TRBD2 (5 bases). The CDR3 is made up of 14 amino acids. Trimming took 3 bases from V and 4 from J, leaving 12 bases between them. Germline V lookup: CDR1 SGHAT, CDR2 FQNNGV. CDR3 nucleotide sequence: TGTGCCAGCAGCTTGGTGGGAGAGGGAGAGACCCAGTACTTC. The encoded protein is CASSLVGEGETQYF.

This chain links TRBV5-1 with TRBJ2-2; possible D gene TRBD1, 5 bases. The V end was cut by 3 bases, the J end by 7 bases, with 10 bases between. The germline V gene encodes CDR1 SGHRS and CDR2 YFSETQ. The CDR3 consists of 13 residues. Here the CDR3 reads CASSSQGSGELFF. The CDR3 DNA sequence: TGCGCCAGCAGCTCCCAGGGTAGCGGGGAGCTGTTTTTT.

The chain carries TRBV7-2 and TRBJ2-2; D is unresolved. V was shortened by 5 bases and J by 4 bases, with 8 bases between the two germline ends. CDR1 is SGHTA and CDR2 is FQGNSA in the germline V gene. This CDR3 region has 13 residues. The DNA for the CDR3 is TGTGCCAGCAGCCGTCGTGGCACCGGGGAGCTGTTTTTT. Its protein product is CASSRRGTGELFF.

As DNA, the CDR3 is TGTGCCAGTAGTATCGGTACCCAAAAAGACGACGAGCAGTACTTC. Its protein is CASSIGTQKDDEQYF. The chain uses TRBV19 and TRBJ2-7; no clear D gene. Trimming removed 3 bases at V and 5 bases at J, with 17 bases between. Germline CDR1 and CDR2: LNHDA and SQIVND (reference sequence). This CDR3 is 15 amino acids long.

The chain couples TRBV4-1 to TRBJ2-7; D is possibly TRBD1 (6 bases). V was clipped by 4 bases and J by 5 bases, with 12 bases between them. The CDR3 runs 13 residues. Germline V gives CDR1 MGHRA, CDR2 YSYEKL. The DNA of the CDR3 is TGCGCCAGCAGCCGGAGAGAGGGGGACGAGCAGTACTTC. Translated: CASSRREGDEQYF.

The table lists this clone with a count of one. This rearrangement joins TRBV18 to TRBJ1-4, with a possible D match to TRBD1 (6 bases). The CDR3 runs 16 residues. From germline, CDR1 is KGHSH and CDR2 LQKENI. V dropped 3 bases and J dropped 4 bases, with 15 bases sitting between them. CDR3 nucleotide sequence: TGTGCCAGCTCACCTGATTCCGGGACACATAATGAAAAACTGTTTTTT. It encodes CASSPDSGTHNEKLFF.

This chain joins TRBV28 and TRBJ2-7, with unresolved D. Per the germline V gene, CDR1 is MDHEN and CDR2 is SYDVKM. The CDR3 consists of 11 residues. Trimming stripped 8 bases from V and 6 bases from J, with 11 bases between. The CDR3 nucleotides are TGTGCCAGCGGTCTAGACGTCGAGCAGTACTTC. Translating it yields CASGLDVEQYF.

The CDR3 sequence: CASSWGRLRGSNEQFF. CDR3 nucleotides: TGTGCCAGCAGTTGGGGGCGACTCAGGGGTTCGAATGAGCAGTTCTTC. The rearrangement uses TRBV28 and TRBJ2-1; D may be TRBD1 (6 bases). Germline-derived CDR1 and CDR2 are MDHEN and SYDVKM. Trimming left V 4 bases short and J 7 bases short, with 20 bases between. The CDR3 extends over 16 amino acids. The variable domain in full, with the rest retrieved from reference TRBV28 and TRBJ2-1, is DVKVTQSSRYLVKRTGEKVFLECVQDMDHENMFWYRQDPGLGLRLIYFSYDVKMKEKGDIPEGYSVSREKKERFSLILESASTNQTSMYLCASSWGRLRGSNEQFFGPGTRLTVL.